Following are 15 T cell receptor beta chains from one sample sequenced in a study of identical twins. MiXCR was run by TCRdb on the 5' RACE reads, yielding one entry per CDR3 protein. The table lists 1.5 million to 2 million distinct CDR3 sequences, around 33% of them singletons. Specimen: cord blood. These TCRs come from a newborn girl in good health.

V and J are TRBV20-1 and TRBJ2-2; no clear D gene. Germline V gives CDR1 DFQATT, CDR2 SNEGSKA (reference sequence). With 4 bases removed from V and 2 bases from J, the gap between germline ends came to 11 bases. The CDR3 has 14 amino acids. Here the CDR3 DNA reads TGCAGTGCTAATGGTCTTTCCAACACCGGGGAGCTGTTTTTT. Translating it yields CSANGLSNTGELFF.

V and J are TRBV7-9 and TRBJ1-1; TRBD1 matches at 8 bases. The CDR3 length is 13 residues. Germline V lookup: CDR1 SEHNR, CDR2 FQNEAQ (reference sequence). J gave up 10 bases and V 1 base, and 5 bases lay outside the gene matches. CDR3: CASSLVGQGGAFF. The DNA for the CDR3 is TGTGCCAGCAGCTTAGTAGGACAGGGAGGAGCTTTCTTT.

The V gene is TRBV4-2, the J gene TRBJ1-4; 7 bases agree with TRBD1. This CDR3 spans 16 amino acids. The trim removed 1 base at V and 11 bases at J, leaving 13 bases unmatched. Germline V lookup: CDR1 LGHNA, CDR2 YNFKEQ. The CDR3 coding sequence is TGTGCCAGCAGCCAAGCCCCCGACAGGGATGGGACGAAACTGTTTTTT. It is translated as CASSQAPDRDGTKLFF.

V usage is TRBV19 and J usage is TRBJ1-1, with no clear D. Trimming took 3 bases from V and 5 from J, leaving 7 bases between them. Germline V CDR1 and CDR2: LNHDA, SQIVND (reference sequence). The CDR3 covers 12 residues. The CDR3 coding sequence is TGTGCCAGTAGTATCGGGTGGACTGAAGCTTTCTTT. It encodes CASSIGWTEAFF.

This clonotype has a handful of counts. The rearrangement joins TRBV29-1 to TRBJ2-1; the D is unclear. V was shortened by 3 bases and J by 1 base, with 10 bases between the two germline ends. Germline assignment: CDR1 SQVTM and CDR2 ANQGSEA. The CDR3 has 14 amino acids. The CDR3 bases are TGCAGCGTTGATGGGTTGCGTTCCTACAATGAGCAGTTCTTC. Translating it yields CSVDGLRSYNEQFF.

This chain joins TRBV5-1 and TRBJ2-7; possible D gene TRBD1, 5 bases. The germline V gene has CDR1 SGHRS and CDR2 YFSETQ. The CDR3 extends over 14 amino acids. Trimming removed 4 bases at V and 2 bases at J, with 13 bases between. The CDR3 region is CASSPSIGAYEQYF. Written as DNA, the CDR3 is TGCGCCAGCAGCCCTAGTATAGGGGCCTACGAGCAGTACTTC.

CDR3 nucleotides: TGCAGTGCTAGAGAGTCGGGGTCCTATGGCTACACCTTC. Its protein product is CSARESGSYGYTF. This chain uses TRBV20-1 with TRBJ1-2, with unresolved D. This CDR3 is 13 amino acids long. Germline loops: CDR1 DFQATT, CDR2 SNEGSKA (reference sequence). Trimming removed 0 bases at V and 4 bases at J, with 9 bases between.

This clonotype has more than one count but fewer than ten. This chain joins TRBV3-1 and TRBJ2-1; 11 nucleotides line up with TRBD2. Germline V CDR1 and CDR2: LGHDT, YNNKEL (reference sequence). This CDR3 region has 19 residues. J was trimmed by 0 bases and V by 4 bases; bases with no gene match: 11. The CDR3: CASSRGSGRAPTSYNEQFF. The CDR3 nucleotides read TGTGCCAGCAGCCGGGGTAGCGGGAGGGCCCCGACCTCCTACAATGAGCAGTTCTTC.

The chain combines TRBV14 with TRBJ2-3; D not resolved. The V end was cut by 2 bases, the J end by 0 bases, with 6 bases between. CDR1 is SGHDN and CDR2 is FVKESK in the germline V gene. There are 14 residues in the CDR3. The CDR3 sequence: CASSQFISTDTQYF. DNA for the CDR3: TGTGCCAGCAGCCAATTCATCAGCACAGATACGCAGTATTTT.

With regard to this clonotype: One end of the junction fails to match germline, which may point to a read error. The chain is built from TRBV5-6 and TRBJ2-3; D remains unclear. The germline V gene encodes CDR1 SGHDT and CDR2 YYEEEE. CDR3 length: 17 amino acids. The CDR3 region has the DNA TGTGCCTGCAGCTCCCGAATAGCAGAAACTAGCACAGATACGCAGTATTTT. Its protein is CACSSRIAETSTDTQYF. The full variable domain, rest sourced from reference TRBV5-6 and TRBJ2-3, is DAGVTQSPTHLIKTRGQQVTLRCSPKSGHDTVSWYQQALGQGPQFIFQYYEEEERQRGNFPDRFSGHQFPNYSSELNVNALLLGDSALYLCACSSRIAETSTDTQYFGPGTRLTVL.

The chain is built from TRBV28 and TRBJ2-1, with 16 bases fitting TRBD2. V gave up 5 bases and J gave up 8 bases; unmatched junction bases: 9. Germline-derived CDR1 and CDR2 are MDHEN and SYDVKM. This CDR3 comprises 17 residues. The chain's CDR3 is CASSPGLAGGPYDEQFF. CDR3 DNA: TGTGCCAGCAGTCCGGGACTAGCGGGAGGGCCATACGATGAGCAGTTCTTC.

This clonotype was seen a few times. The J gene is TRBJ2-2, the V gene TRBV27; D gene uncertain. V was shortened by 4 bases and J by 7 bases, with 4 bases between the two germline ends. Germline lookup yields CDR1 MNHEY and CDR2 SMNVEV (reference sequence). This CDR3 comprises 11 residues. CDR3 coding DNA: TGTGCCAGCAGTTCGGACGGGGAGCTGTTTTTT. It specifies CASSSDGELFF.

This clonotype was observed many times. The CDR3 loop is CAISDRGNTEAFF. The DNA of the CDR3 is TGTGCCATCAGTGACAGGGGGAACACTGAAGCTTTCTTT. The gene calls are TRBV10-3 and TRBJ1-1; D might be TRBD1 (6 bases). The V end was cut by 3 bases, the J end by 1 base, with 6 bases between. CDR1 ENHRY and CDR2 SYGVKD come from the germline V gene. This CDR3 has 13 amino acids.

The chain joins TRBV6-2 or TRBV6-3 to TRBJ2-1; 8 positions match TRBD1. CDR1 and CDR2 (germline): MNHEY, SVGEGT. V was clipped by 2 bases and J by 4 bases; unmatched bases: 16. This CDR3 comprises 19 residues. The CDR3 nucleotides read TGTGCCAGCAGTTACGGGGGCGACAGGGGCTGGGATGGTTACAATGAGCAGTTCTTC. It yields the protein CASSYGGDRGWDGYNEQFF.

This chain joins TRBV9 and TRBJ2-2; 8 nucleotides align to TRBD1. The CDR3 loop spans 16 amino acids. With V trimmed by 1 base and J by 3 bases, 5 bases remained unmatched. CDR1 and CDR2 from the germline V gene are SGDLS and YYNGEE. CDR3 nucleotides: TGTGCCAGCAGCGTATCCCGGGACAGGTACACCGGGGAGCTGTTTTTT. This codes for CASSVSRDRYTGELFF. Drawing the rest from reference TRBV9 and TRBJ2-2, the complete variable domain is DSGVTQTPKHLITATGQRVTLRCSPRSGDLSVYWYQQSLDQGLQFLIQYYNGEERAKGNILERFSAQQFPDLHSELNLSSLELGDSALYFCASSVSRDRYTGELFFGEGSRLTVL.